The present entry profiles one TCR beta chain with its context. This sample was taken from a study of regulatory and conventional T cells in RAG deficiency. The sorted conventional CD4+ T cells were CD25-low and CD127-high, with genomic DNA sequenced. Measured with immunoSEQ multiplex PCR; TCRdb has only the in-frame clones, and not every one. This sample has approximately 21,000 clones, with around 96% found just once. The V and J ends lost 9 bases and 5 bases, in that order; junction bases with no gene match: 11. From germline, CDR1 is SNHLY and CDR2 FYNNEI. The CDR3 contains 14 residues. This sample was also put to use in a study of regulatory T cells. In that study: The PCR used 52 TRBV and 13 TRBJ primers.

This clonotype was sampled from a human donor in good health. This chain joins TRBV2 and TRBJ1-2; 8 nucleotides line up with TRBD1. The sequencing input was CD25- CD4+ T cells sorted from blood. The CDR3 DNA reads TGTGCCAGTCTAGACAGGGGTCTATATTATGGCTACACCTTC. Protein: CASLDRGLYYGYTF.